The 17 T cell receptor beta chains listed next were all sequenced from one sample in a study of blood T cells in healthy people across ages (dated by TCRdb to between 2014 and 2017). Library generation was performed with 5' RACE. The data were produced on an Illumina HiSeq 2500. The second PCR ran for about 6 to 12 cycles and used a J-beta primer mix along with a sample-barcoded 5' primer. Using fastp at Q25 and MiXCR, TCRdb reprocessed the public reads and kept productive beta chains. Duplicate CDR3 protein sequences are folded into a single record with the most common DNA and genes. The sample table holds approximately 1.5 million distinct CDR3 sequences, of which 30% to 35% were seen once. Over 9% of the sample lies in the top ten. Sample: blood. All receptors derive from a woman in her twenties or thirties in good health.

The rearrangement links TRBV29-1 to TRBJ2-7, with unresolved D. Germline assignment: CDR1 SQVTM and CDR2 ANQGSEA. The CDR3 has 14 residues. V lost 4 bases and J lost 0, with 13 bases in between. The CDR3 here is CSVVHSTSSYEQYF. The CDR3 DNA is TGCAGCGTTGTCCATAGCACCAGCTCCTACGAGCAGTACTTC.

On this clonotype itself: Relative to the germline gene, one junction end is altered; a read error may explain this. The chain recombines TRBV6-1 with TRBJ1-2, with no clear D. This CDR3 spans 12 amino acids. CDR1 and CDR2 (germline): MNHNS, SASEGT. The CDR3 nucleotides read TGTGCCAGCAGTGAAATTGGCTATGACTACACCTTC. It encodes CASSEIGYDYTF.

This sequence joins TRBV7-9 and TRBJ2-7; 8 bases fit TRBD2. The J call may be wrong; the DNA end is better matched by TRBJ2-5. The CDR3 has 13 amino acids. Germline V gene sequence: CDR1 SEHNR, CDR2 FQNEAQ (reference sequence). The CDR3 region is CASSIGGAETQYF. The CDR3 bases are TGTGCCAGCAGCATCGGGGGGGCAGAGACCCAGTACTTC.

This clonotype was counted a few times. The chain is built from TRBV5-6 and TRBJ1-4; TRBD1 agrees at 7 bases. The germline gives CDR1 SGHDT, CDR2 YYEEEE. The V gene end was trimmed by 3 bases and the J gene end by 7 bases; junction bases not matched to a gene: 9. The CDR3 totals 15 residues. The CDR3 loop is CASSSSLQGIEKLFF. In DNA form, the CDR3 reads TGTGCCAGCAGCTCCAGCCTACAGGGGATTGAAAAACTGTTTTTT.

A remark on this clonotype: One junction end disagrees with the germline gene, perhaps due to a read error. The chain employs TRBV20-1 and TRBJ1-4; 8 bases match TRBD1. The germline V gene encodes CDR1 DFQATT and CDR2 SNEGSKA (reference sequence). The CDR3 is 17 residues long. The CDR3, as DNA: TGCAGTGCTACCACCGGACAGGGTAGGGGGCCTAATGAAAAACGGTTTTTT. Its translation: CSATTGQGRGPNEKRFF.

This clonotype was detected a few times. V gene TRBV28 combines with J gene TRBJ2-7; 7 nucleotides align to TRBD1. The CDR3 covers 16 residues. The V segment lost 6 bases and the J segment 0 bases; nucleotides outside the gene matches: 11. CDR1 is MDHEN, CDR2 SYDVKM, per germline. Here the CDR3 DNA reads TGTGCCAGCAGACCTGTACAGGGGTCAAGCTCCTACGAGCAGTACTTC. Its translation is CASRPVQGSSSYEQYF.

This sequence joins TRBV7-8 and TRBJ2-1; 7 bases fit TRBD1. Germline trimming cut 3 bases from V and 1 base from J; bases unmatched to any gene: 9. CDR1 and CDR2 from the germline V gene are SGHVS and FQNEAQ. The CDR3 has 17 amino acids. CDR3 coding DNA: TGTGCCAGCAGCTTTCCGACAGGGACGACATCCTACAATGAGCAGTTCTTC. It encodes CASSFPTGTTSYNEQFF.

The V call is TRBV20-1, the J call TRBJ1-4; D perhaps matches TRBD1 (6 bases). The CDR3 sequence is 17 residues long. Germline CDR1 and CDR2: DFQATT and SNEGSKA (reference sequence). V lost 5 bases and J 5 bases, leaving 24 bases between the germline ends. CDR3 DNA sequence: TGCAGTGCTCGCCCAGGGAGGGGGTGGGGTAAAAATGAAAAACTGTTTTTT. This gives the protein CSARPGRGWGKNEKLFF.

The rearrangement uses TRBV27 and TRBJ2-7; no definite D call. Germline-derived CDR1 and CDR2 are MNHEY and SMNVEV (reference sequence). The CDR3 loop spans 14 amino acids. V gave up 6 bases and J gave up 4 bases, with 16 bases separating them. CDR3 sequence: CASSLTFSAYEQYF. The CDR3, as DNA: TGTGCCAGCAGCTTGACATTTTCTGCTTACGAGCAGTACTTC.

The rearrangement uses TRBV12-3 or TRBV12-4 and TRBJ1-5; D not certain. This CDR3 is 12 amino acids long. Trimming shortened V by 2 bases and J by 7 bases, and 6 bases separated the two germline ends. This CDR3 is CASSLPEQPQHF. The DNA of the CDR3 is TGTGCCAGCAGTTTACCCGAACAGCCCCAGCATTTT.

The chain recombines TRBV28 with TRBJ2-7, with D possibly TRBD1 on 6 matching bases. V was cut by 6 bases and J by 0 bases, with 15 bases left in between. CDR1 MDHEN and CDR2 SYDVKM come from the germline V gene. The CDR3 loop spans 15 amino acids. The CDR3 nucleotides are TGTGCCAGCAGCCCGCTGGGACAATACTCCTACGAGCAGTACTTC. Translating it yields CASSPLGQYSYEQYF. The full variable domain, completed using reference TRBV28 and TRBJ2-7, is DVKVTQSSRYLVKRTGEKVFLECVQDMDHENMFWYRQDPGLGLRLIYFSYDVKMKEKGDIPEGYSVSREKKERFSLILESASTNQTSMYLCASSPLGQYSYEQYFGPGTRLTVT.

This rearrangement joins TRBV9 to TRBJ2-1, with 9 bases matching TRBD2. The CDR3 loop spans 16 amino acids. V trimming: 5 bases; J trimming: 5 bases; junction bases outside the gene matches: 11. CDR1 is SGDLS and CDR2 is YYNGEE in the germline V gene. Written as DNA, the CDR3 is TGTGCCAGCAGTGTCCTTATAGCGGGGGCAAACAATGAGCAGTTCTTC. Residues: CASSVLIAGANNEQFF. The full variable domain, its missing parts supplied by reference TRBV9 and TRBJ2-1, is DSGVTQTPKHLITATGQRVTLRCSPRSGDLSVYWYQQSLDQGLQFLIQYYNGEERAKGNILERFSAQQFPDLHSELNLSSLELGDSALYFCASSVLIAGANNEQFFGPGTRLTVL.

The chain uses TRBV11-2 and TRBJ2-2; possibly TRBD1 for D (6 bases). Germline V gene data show CDR1 as SGHAT and CDR2 as FQNNGV. V dropped 5 bases and J dropped 6 bases, with 10 bases sitting between them. This CDR3 spans 13 amino acids. This CDR3 reads CASSGKGAGELFF. The DNA of the CDR3 is TGTGCCAGCAGCGGGAAGGGGGCCGGGGAGCTGTTTTTT.

This clonotype was detected only a few times. The V and J genes are TRBV7-8 and TRBJ2-7; 9 bases match TRBD1. The CDR3 loop spans 14 amino acids. Trimming removed 2 bases from V and 7 bases from J; junction bases left unmatched: 6. Germline V gene data show CDR1 as SGHVS and CDR2 as FQNEAQ. In nucleotides, the CDR3 is TGTGCCAGCAGCTTACCGGGACAGGGAGAGGAGCAGTACTTC. Translating gives CASSLPGQGEEQYF.

This clonotype was seen many times. This chain links TRBV27 with TRBJ2-7; 10 bases are shared with TRBD1. There are 14 residues in the CDR3. V dropped 6 bases and J dropped 3; count of bases not matched to a gene: 5. Germline-derived CDR1 and CDR2 are MNHEY and SMNVEV (reference sequence). CDR3 nucleotide sequence: TGTGCCAGCAGCGCCGGGACAGGGGTCTACGAGCAGTACTTC. Translated, it gives CASSAGTGVYEQYF.

This clonotype was found many times. V is TRBV29-1 and J is TRBJ2-3; a weak D match, TRBD1 (6 bases). The germline V and J ends were trimmed by 5 bases and 7 bases, with 7 bases remaining between them. The CDR3 consists of 10 residues. Germline V gene lookup returns CDR1 SQVTM and CDR2 ANQGSEA. The CDR3, as DNA: TGCAGCGTTACAGGGAATACGCAGTATTTT. Translation gives CSVTGNTQYF.

About this clonotype: This could be a read error, since a much larger clone is one nucleotide away. The chain joins TRBV29-1 to TRBJ2-7, with unresolved D. Germline V CDR1 and CDR2: SQVTM, ANQGSEA. The CDR3 extends over 12 amino acids. CDR3 region: CGVQKTTYEQYF. CDR3 sequence (DNA): TGCGGCGTACAAAAAACCACCTACGAGCAGTACTTC.